The 29 T cell receptor beta chains given below trace back to one sample, sequenced in a study of T-cell memory formation after mild COVID-19. MiXCR, run by TCRdb on the 5' RACE reads, gives a single entry per CDR3 protein. The sample holds more than 150,000 distinct CDR3 sequences; 20% to 25% are singletons and the top ten take 23%. Sequencing was done on a sample of PBMCs or a T cell subset sorted from them (not recorded which). Receptor source: an adult woman who had mild COVID-19 (a few samples of this study predate the infection). Cell type and time point are not known.

This chain links TRBV5-6 with TRBJ2-7, with 8 bases fitting TRBD1. The CDR3 is 16 amino acids. Germline loops: CDR1 SGHDT, CDR2 YYEEEE. The trim removed 4 bases at V and 0 bases at J, leaving 9 bases unmatched. The CDR3: CASSPERTGRSYEQYF. CDR3 in DNA: TGTGCCAGCAGCCCGGAAAGGACAGGGCGCTCCTACGAGCAGTACTTC.

The V and J genes are TRBV7-9 and TRBJ2-7, with TRBD1 matching 7 bases. This CDR3 has 16 residues. Looked up from germline, CDR1 is SEHNR and CDR2 is FQNEAQ (reference sequence). J lost 2 bases, V lost 5 bases, and 12 bases had no gene match. The CDR3, as DNA: TGTGCCAGCAGCACTAAACAGGGGACCTCGACCTACGAGCAGTACTTC. It encodes CASSTKQGTSTYEQYF. Variable domain in full (rest from reference TRBV7-9 and TRBJ2-7): DTGVSQNPRHKITKRGQNVTFRCDPISEHNRLYWYRQTLGQGPEFLTYFQNEAQLEKSRLLSDRFSAERPKGSFSTLEIQRTEQGDSAMYLCASSTKQGTSTYEQYFGPGTRLTVT.

The V gene is TRBV11-2, the J gene TRBJ2-1; 12 bases line up with TRBD2. Per germline, CDR1 SGHAT and CDR2 FQNNGV. This CDR3 is 15 amino acids long. Trimming cost V 1 base and J 9 bases; bases outside gene matches: 4. Here the CDR3 reads CASSLASGRAGEQFF. The CDR3 nucleotides read TGTGCCAGCAGCTTAGCTAGCGGGAGGGCCGGTGAGCAGTTCTTC.

The V call is TRBV20-1, the J call TRBJ2-2, with TRBD2 as a possible D gene (5 bases). Germline CDR1 is DFQATT and CDR2 is SNEGSKA (reference sequence). Trimming left V 3 bases short and J 2 bases short, with 10 bases between. CDR3 length equals 14 residues. CDR3: CSASVGLNTGELFF. The CDR3 nucleotides are TGCAGTGCTAGTGTAGGACTTAACACCGGGGAGCTGTTTTTT.

Many counts were recorded for this clonotype. The V gene is TRBV25-1, the J gene TRBJ2-3, with 10 bases aligning to TRBD2. J gave up 2 bases and V 2 bases, and 1 base lay outside the gene matches. In germline, CDR1 is MGHDK, CDR2 SYGVNS. The CDR3 length is 15 residues. The chain's CDR3 is CASSELAGATDTQYF. The CDR3 DNA follows: TGTGCCAGCAGTGAACTAGCGGGAGCCACAGATACGCAGTATTTT.

This chain joins TRBV20-1 and TRBJ1-5; D is uncertain. The CDR3 length is 14 residues. Germline V gives CDR1 DFQATT, CDR2 SNEGSKA (reference sequence). Trimming shortened V by 1 base and J by 7 bases, and 14 bases separated the two germline ends. The CDR3 protein is CSARGPDLGQPQHF. The CDR3 DNA reads as TGCAGTGCTAGAGGCCCTGACCTGGGACAGCCCCAGCATTTT.

The rearrangement joins TRBV20-1 to TRBJ2-7; 7 bases align to TRBD2. Germline lookup yields CDR1 DFQATT and CDR2 SNEGSKA (reference sequence). The V segment lost 3 bases and the J segment 3 bases; nucleotides outside the gene matches: 8. There are 14 residues in the CDR3. In nucleotides, the CDR3 is TGCAGTGCTAGGTCAGTGGGAGGGAGCTACGAGCAGTACTTC. This encodes CSARSVGGSYEQYF.

The DNA of the CDR3 is TGTGCCAGCAGCGGCGGACTGGGGGGAACAGATACGCAGTATTTT. Protein product: CASSGGLGGTDTQYF. The gene calls are TRBV9 and TRBJ2-3; maybe TRBD2 (6 bases). The V and J ends lost 3 bases and 3 bases respectively, with 14 bases between them. Germline-derived CDR1 and CDR2 are SGDLS and YYNGEE. The CDR3 runs to 15 residues.

The chain has TRBV12-2 and TRBJ1-5; the table's D call TRBD1 went unverified against the DNA. TRBV12-2 is annotated as a pseudogene. This CDR3 spans 18 amino acids. For the CDR3, the DNA is TGTGCAAGTCGCCCTCGGGACAGGGTTGGGCCCCGAGGACAGCCCCAGCATTTT. Its protein product is CASRPRDRVGPRGQPQHF.

This clonotype occurred many times. This chain links TRBV11-2 with TRBJ2-5; possible D gene TRBD1, 6 bases. V lost 5 bases to trimming and J lost 5 bases, with 12 bases between them. Germline V gene lookup returns CDR1 SGHAT and CDR2 FQNNGV. The CDR3 has 13 residues. CDR3 coding DNA: TGTGCCAGCAGCAGACAGGTCGAGGAGACCCAGTACTTC. Translating it yields CASSRQVEETQYF.

V gene TRBV7-7 combines with J gene TRBJ2-2, with 9 bases lining up with TRBD1. This CDR3 region has 17 residues. Per germline, CDR1 SSHAT and CDR2 FNYEAQ (reference sequence). V lost 4 bases, J lost 4 bases, and 10 bases stayed unmatched. The CDR3 DNA is TGTGCCAGCAGCTCTTGGGAGGGGACAGGGTCCACCGGGGAGCTGTTTTTT. This sequence encodes CASSSWEGTGSTGELFF.

The J gene is TRBJ2-2, the V gene TRBV5-5; possible D gene TRBD2, 5 bases. V was cut by 4 bases and J by 0 bases, with 10 bases left in between. The CDR3 covers 15 residues. Looked up from germline, CDR1 is SGHKS and CDR2 is YYEKEE (reference sequence). The DNA of the CDR3 is TGTGCCAGCAGCGGCGCGGGCTCGAACACCGGGGAGCTGTTTTTT. Translating gives CASSGAGSNTGELFF.

A few counts support this clonotype. The chain carries TRBV20-1 and TRBJ2-7; D may be TRBD2 (6 bases). The V end lost 4 bases, the J end lost 3 bases, and 16 bases lay between the germline ends. The CDR3 loop spans 14 amino acids. Per the germline V gene, CDR1 is DFQATT and CDR2 is SNEGSKA (reference sequence). CDR3 protein: CSAMSPGVGYEQYF. CDR3 sequence (DNA): TGCAGTGCTATGTCCCCGGGAGTGGGCTACGAGCAGTACTTC.

This clonotype was counted a few times. This chain uses TRBV7-6 with TRBJ2-7, with D perhaps matching TRBD1 or TRBD2 (6 bases each). V shed 1 base and J shed 7 bases, with 17 bases lying between them. This CDR3 is 15 amino acids long. In germline, CDR1 is SGHVS, CDR2 FNYEAQ. CDR3 sequence (DNA): TGTGCCAGCAGCTTAGAGGGGGGTCGCTCGCGGGAGCAGTACTTC. Translated, it gives CASSLEGGRSREQYF.

This clonotype turned up a few times. One end of the junction does not line up with germline, which may come from a read error. This chain connects TRBV5-1 to TRBJ1-4; D unclear. The length of the CDR3 is 14 residues. CDR1 and CDR2 (germline): SGHRS, YFSETQ. This chain's CDR3 is CAGRGGTTNEKLFF. CDR3 DNA sequence: TGCGCCGGCAGAGGCGGAACAACTAATGAAAAACTGTTTTTT.

The chain combines TRBV7-6 with TRBJ2-7; 7 positions match TRBD2. Germline loops: CDR1 SGHVS, CDR2 FNYEAQ. The CDR3 runs 16 residues. V gave up 5 bases and J gave up 0 bases; unmatched junction bases: 10. Here the CDR3 reads CASSPHPGGGSYEQYF. CDR3 coding DNA: TGTGCCAGCAGCCCCCATCCTGGCGGGGGCTCCTACGAGCAGTACTTC.

With respect to this clonotype: One end of the junction does not line up with germline, which may come from a read error. The gene calls are TRBV29-1 and TRBJ2-7; the D gene is possibly TRBD2 (6 bases). The CDR3 loop spans 14 amino acids. Germline V lookup: CDR1 SQVTM, CDR2 ANQGSEA. DNA of the CDR3: TGCAGCGTTGCAGCAAAGGGACTGACCTACGAGAAGTACTTC. Amino acid sequence: CSVAAKGLTYEKYF.

This clonotype was observed a handful of times. The gene calls are TRBV14 and TRBJ2-1, with D possibly called TRBD1 or TRBD2 (6 bases each). Germline V lookup: CDR1 SGHDN, CDR2 FVKESK. This CDR3 has 15 residues. With 3 bases removed from V and 2 bases from J, the gap between germline ends came to 11 bases. CDR3 nucleotide sequence: TGTGCCAGCAGCCAGGGGGGCTACACCTACAATGAGCAGTTCTTC. Translation: CASSQGGYTYNEQFF.

The chain employs TRBV4-1 and TRBJ2-5; 7 positions match TRBD1. Trimming removed 4 bases from V and 1 base from J; junction bases left unmatched: 18. Germline V CDR1 and CDR2: MGHRA, YSYEKL. The CDR3 runs to 19 residues. CDR3 residues: CASSLLGPFRDSIQETQYF. The CDR3 region has the DNA TGCGCCAGCAGCCTCCTCGGGCCTTTCCGGGACAGCATCCAAGAGACCCAGTACTTC.

The chain carries TRBV9 and TRBJ1-4; no clear D. This CDR3 contains 15 residues. Trimming cost V 0 bases and J 8 bases, with 14 bases left between them. The germline gives CDR1 SGDLS, CDR2 YYNGEE. In DNA, the CDR3 is TGTGCCAGCAGCGTAGGAGAAAGGTTTAGAGAAAAACTGTTTTTT. It codes for CASSVGERFREKLFF.

The chain employs TRBV5-1 and TRBJ1-1; 7 positions agree with TRBD1. Germline trimming cut 5 bases from V and 5 bases from J; bases unmatched to any gene: 9. This CDR3 has 14 residues. The germline gives CDR1 SGHRS, CDR2 YFSETQ. DNA for the CDR3: TGCGCCAGCAGTATGACAGGGACGGGAACTGAAGCTTTCTTT. It codes for CASSMTGTGTEAFF.

This sequence joins TRBV5-6 and TRBJ1-1, with D possibly matching TRBD1 (6 bases). V was clipped by 4 bases and J by 0 bases, with 13 bases between them. The CDR3 is made up of 15 amino acids. Germline V gene data show CDR1 as SGHDT and CDR2 as YYEEEE. The CDR3 sequence is CASSAWTDMNTEAFF. As DNA, the CDR3 is TGTGCCAGCAGCGCCTGGACAGACATGAACACTGAAGCTTTCTTT. Drawing the rest from reference TRBV5-6 and TRBJ1-1, the complete variable domain is DAGVTQSPTHLIKTRGQQVTLRCSPKSGHDTVSWYQQALGQGPQFIFQYYEEEERQRGNFPDRFSGHQFPNYSSELNVNALLLGDSALYLCASSAWTDMNTEAFFGQGTRLTVV.

The rearrangement links TRBV18 to TRBJ2-1; 11 nucleotides agree with TRBD2. V trimming: 2 bases; J trimming: 4 bases; junction bases outside the gene matches: 4. The germline CDR1 and CDR2 sequences are KGHSH and LQKENI. CDR3 size: 16 residues. CDR3 protein: CASSPNLAGGYNEQFF. CDR3 in DNA: TGTGCCAGCTCACCAAACTTAGCGGGAGGGTACAATGAGCAGTTCTTC.

This rearrangement joins TRBV7-8 to TRBJ2-7, with D possibly TRBD2 on 6 matching bases. The CDR3 is 15 amino acids. Trimming removed 5 bases at V and 6 bases at J, with 20 bases between. Per the germline V gene, CDR1 is SGHVS and CDR2 is FQNEAQ. This CDR3 is CASSPIGGDGGEQYF. CDR3 coding DNA: TGTGCCAGCAGCCCCATTGGAGGGGATGGGGGCGAGCAGTACTTC.

The chain uses TRBV9 and TRBJ1-1; D might be TRBD1 (5 bases). The CDR3 sequence is 14 residues long. Germline V gene lookup returns CDR1 SGDLS and CDR2 YYNGEE. Trimming removed 0 bases from V and 4 bases from J, with 10 bases in between. In DNA form, the CDR3 reads TGTGCCAGCAGCGTAGGGGGGAGTAGCACTGAAGCTTTCTTT. Translated: CASSVGGSSTEAFF.

This clonotype was found many times. This rearrangement joins TRBV12-3 or TRBV12-4 to TRBJ2-2; no definite D call. Trimming left V 3 bases short and J 4 bases short, with 18 bases between. The CDR3 sequence is 17 residues long. CDR3 protein: CASSFSVGLVSTGELFF. DNA of the CDR3: TGTGCCAGCAGTTTCAGCGTTGGTCTGGTTAGCACCGGGGAGCTGTTTTTT.

The chain has TRBV14 and TRBJ1-1; D not certain. Germline CDR1 SGHDN, CDR2 FVKESK. Trimming left V 0 bases short and J 8 bases short, with 10 bases between. There are 13 residues in the CDR3. CDR3 DNA sequence: TGTGCCAGCAGCCAAGAGGCCGGGAGAGAAGCTTTCTTT. This sequence encodes CASSQEAGREAFF.

The rearrangement links TRBV7-8 to TRBJ2-1; D may be TRBD2 (5 bases). Germline V gene lookup returns CDR1 SGHVS and CDR2 FQNEAQ. Trimming took off 1 base at V and 10 bases at J, with 8 bases between the two ends. The CDR3 extends over 12 amino acids. The CDR3 is CASSLVRGEQFF. In nucleotides, the CDR3 is TGTGCCAGCAGCTTAGTTCGGGGAGAGCAGTTCTTC.

This clonotype was counted a few times. The J gene is TRBJ1-1, the V gene TRBV5-4, with D maybe TRBD1 (5 bases). The germline V gene encodes CDR1 SGHNT and CDR2 YYREEE (reference sequence). The CDR3 is made up of 13 amino acids. The V and J ends lost 4 bases and 4 bases respectively, with 11 bases between them. The CDR3 nucleotides read TGTGCCAGCAGCAGGACAATCGGCACTGAAGCTTTCTTT. This codes for CASSRTIGTEAFF.